The sequence of this T cell receptor (beta chain) was determined in a study of cytomegalovirus exposure and HLA in healthy donors. On this clone: Its antigen remains unidentified.

Both 60 Vbeta primers and 13 Jbeta primers went into the PCR. Produced via immunoSEQ multiplex PCR; TCRdb's table is partial and in-frame only. The sample holds 150,000 to 200,000 clones. Deletions cut 1 base from V and 0 bases from J, with 17 bases between. CDR1 SGHKS and CDR2 YYEKEE come from the germline V gene (reference sequence). The CDR3 covers 18 residues. Whole-study findings and limits: Within the data, a cluster of highly shared sequence variants was likely a sequencing artifact. According to a later analysis, most TCR beta chains associated with CMV appeared HLA-restricted. The authors enumerated over 150 TCR beta chains as linked to cytomegalovirus. Earlier results showed most TCR beta V segments being productive about 87% or about 30% of the time.

This TCR came from a woman between 18 and 29 years old in good health and CMV-seropositive. The material sequenced was PBMCs. The rearrangement joins TRBV5-5 to TRBJ2-1, with D maybe TRBD1 (6 bases). CDR3 in amino acids: CASSLSLTQGSSYNEQFF. The CDR3 coding sequence is TGTGCCAGCAGCTTGTCTCTGACCCAGGGGAGCTCCTACAATGAGCAGTTCTTC.